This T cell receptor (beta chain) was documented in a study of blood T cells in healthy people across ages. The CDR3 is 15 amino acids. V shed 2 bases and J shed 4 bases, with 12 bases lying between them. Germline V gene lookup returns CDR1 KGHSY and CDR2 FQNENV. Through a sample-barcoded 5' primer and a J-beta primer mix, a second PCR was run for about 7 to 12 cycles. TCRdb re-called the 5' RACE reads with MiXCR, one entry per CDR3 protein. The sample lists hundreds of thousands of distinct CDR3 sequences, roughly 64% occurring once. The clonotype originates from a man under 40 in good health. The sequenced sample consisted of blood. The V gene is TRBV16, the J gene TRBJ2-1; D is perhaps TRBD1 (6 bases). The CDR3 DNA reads TGTGCCAGCAGCCAACTGGACAGCAGTTACAATGAGCAGTTCTTC. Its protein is CASSQLDSSYNEQFF.